This T cell receptor (beta chain) was captured in a study of hypomethylating agent response in myelodysplastic syndrome. This CDR3 has 14 residues. Germline V gives CDR1 SNHLY, CDR2 FYNNEI. The ends lost 9 bases at V and 8 bases at J; junction bases unmatched: 12. Profiled with immunoSEQ multiplex PCR; TCRdb holds only in-frame clones, not every one. The sample has roughly 9,800 clones, nearly 85% seen once. The J gene is TRBJ1-4, the V gene TRBV2; 7 bases are a match to TRBD1. Sequenced material: bone marrow, taken before or after starting hypomethylating agent treatment for myelodysplastic syndrome (not recorded which). This sequence originates from a human donor with myelodysplastic syndrome. CDR3 in amino acids: CASGGAGGLEKLFF. The CDR3 nucleotides are TGTGCCAGTGGGGGGGCAGGGGGACTCGAAAAACTGTTTTTT.